The rows below give T cell receptor beta chains drawn from one sample of a study of blood T cells in healthy people across ages. TCRdb ran MiXCR on the 5' RACE reads and lists one entry per CDR3 protein. The sample holds about a million distinct CDR3 sequences, roughly two fifths seen once. The sample was blood. The source of these receptors is a man aged 18 to 29 in good health. Both conserved end residues are part of each CDR3. D genes are given only for firm matches. Rows give clone size only sometimes, using once, few, many, or a class for an expanded clone.

J gene: TRBJ2-2; clone size: .; V gene: TRBV12-3/TRBV12-4; D gene: .; CDR3 DNA: TGTGCCAGCAGCCTACGGTCGATCGGGGAGCTGTTTTTT; CDR3 protein: CASSLRSIGELFF
J gene: TRBJ2-3; clone size: few; V gene: TRBV9; D gene: TRBD1; CDR3 DNA: TGTGCCAGCAGCGTCAGGGGGCATCAGGATACGCAGTATTTT; CDR3 protein: CASSVRGHQDTQYF
J gene: TRBJ2-7; clone size: few; V gene: TRBV29-1; D gene: TRBD2; CDR3 DNA: TGCAGCGCAACAATCCCAGGGAGGGACCACGAGCAGTACTTC; CDR3 protein: CSATIPGRDHEQYF
J gene: TRBJ2-3; clone size: few; V gene: TRBV20-1; D gene: .; CDR3 DNA: TGCAGTGCTAGACCCCTCACAGATACGCAGTATTTT; CDR3 protein: CSARPLTDTQYF
J gene: TRBJ2-7; clone size: few; V gene: TRBV5-1; D gene: .; CDR3 DNA: TGCGCCAGCAGGGAAGACTACGAGCAGTACTTC; CDR3 protein: CASREDYEQYF
J gene: TRBJ1-1; clone size: .; V gene: TRBV28; D gene: .; CDR3 DNA: TGTGCCAGCAGTCCCCCCCCAGGGTATGAAGCTTTCTTT; CDR3 protein: CASSPPPGYEAFF
J gene: TRBJ2-1; clone size: .; V gene: TRBV29-1; D gene: TRBD1; CDR3 DNA: TGCAGCGGGGGAAGGACAGGGGGCTATGAGCAGTTCTTC; CDR3 protein: CSGGRTGGYEQFF
J gene: TRBJ1-1; clone size: .; V gene: TRBV25-1; D gene: .; CDR3 DNA: TGTACCAGCAGTGAAGCCATCAGGGAAGAAGCTTTCTTT; CDR3 protein: CTSSEAIREEAFF
J gene: TRBJ1-5; clone size: .; V gene: TRBV28; D gene: .; CDR3 DNA: TGTGCCAGCAGCCGCTGGGGGGGCGGAAATCAGCCCCAGCATTTT; CDR3 protein: CASSRWGGGNQPQHF
J gene: TRBJ2-2; clone size: many; V gene: TRBV9; D gene: .; CDR3 DNA: TGTGCCAGCAGCTATTACTCGAACACCGGGGAGCTGTTTTTT; CDR3 protein: CASSYYSNTGELFF
J gene: TRBJ2-1; clone size: few; V gene: TRBV27; D gene: TRBD1; CDR3 DNA: TGTGCCAGCAGTTTATCGGCAGGGGGCTTCTTGAATGAGCAGTTCTTC; CDR3 protein: CASSLSAGGFLNEQFF
J gene: TRBJ2-5; clone size: many; V gene: TRBV7-9; D gene: .; CDR3 DNA: TGTGCCAGCAGCGACGGCAACCAAGAGACCCAGTACTTC; CDR3 protein: CASSDGNQETQYF
J gene: TRBJ1-4; clone size: few; V gene: TRBV7-8; D gene: .; CDR3 DNA: TGTGCCAGCAGCTTAAAAGGTTTTGGTGAAAAACTGTTTTTT; CDR3 protein: CASSLKGFGEKLFF
J gene: TRBJ2-2; clone size: .; V gene: TRBV10-2; D gene: .; CDR3 DNA: TGCGCCACATCGCATTCCGGGGAGCTGTTTTTT; CDR3 protein: CATSHSGELFF
J gene: TRBJ2-3; clone size: .; V gene: TRBV4-3; D gene: .; CDR3 DNA: TGCGCCAGCAGCCCGGGACAGGGGAAAGGTGCGGGGGGGTCAGATACGCAGTATTTT; CDR3 protein: CASSPGQGKGAGGSDTQYF
J gene: TRBJ2-1; clone size: many; V gene: TRBV4-3; D gene: .; CDR3 DNA: TGCGCCAGCAGCCGAGCACAGACCAGTGAGCAGTTCTTC; CDR3 protein: CASSRAQTSEQFF
J gene: TRBJ1-2; clone size: few; V gene: TRBV12-3/TRBV12-4; D gene: TRBD1; CDR3 DNA: TGTGCCAGCAATATGGACAGGGGAGCTTCTGGCTACACCTTC; CDR3 protein: CASNMDRGASGYTF
J gene: TRBJ1-1; clone size: .; V gene: TRBV4-1; D gene: .; CDR3 DNA: TGCGCCAGCAGCCAAGATAACGCGGCTTTCTTT; CDR3 protein: CASSQDNAAFF
J gene: TRBJ1-5; clone size: .; V gene: TRBV12-3/TRBV12-4; D gene: TRBD1; CDR3 DNA: TGTGCCAGCAGGGGGACAGCCCGGACCGCCCAGCATTTT; CDR3 protein: CASRGTARTAQHF
J gene: TRBJ1-2; clone size: .; V gene: TRBV27; D gene: TRBD1; CDR3 DNA: TGTGCCAGCAGTTTAGCCCCCTCGACAGGGGCTGGCTACACCTTC; CDR3 protein: CASSLAPSTGAGYTF
J gene: TRBJ2-3; clone size: .; V gene: TRBV12-3/TRBV12-4; D gene: .; CDR3 DNA: TGTGCCAGCAGTTGGGACGGGGAATACACAGATACGCAGTATTTT; CDR3 protein: CASSWDGEYTDTQYF
J gene: TRBJ2-5; clone size: .; V gene: TRBV6-6; D gene: .; CDR3 DNA: TGTGCCAGCAGTTACCCAGAGCGTAGAGTCAGGGAGACCCAGTACTTC; CDR3 protein: CASSYPERRVRETQYF
J gene: TRBJ2-1; clone size: .; V gene: TRBV5-1; D gene: .; CDR3 DNA: TGCGCCAGCAGCTCCGGGTCGTTATACAATGAGCAGTTCTTC; CDR3 protein: CASSSGSLYNEQFF
J gene: TRBJ2-2; clone size: .; V gene: TRBV20-1; D gene: TRBD2; CDR3 DNA: TGCAGTGCTAGAGCTGGTTCGGGGGGGGGCAACACCGGGGAGCTGTTTTTT; CDR3 protein: CSARAGSGGGNTGELFF
J gene: TRBJ2-3; clone size: .; V gene: TRBV5-1; D gene: TRBD2; CDR3 DNA: TGCGCCAGCAGCACGACTAGCACAACAGATACGCAGTATTTT; CDR3 protein: CASSTTSTTDTQYF
J gene: TRBJ2-4; clone size: many; V gene: TRBV20-1; D gene: TRBD1; CDR3 DNA: TGCAGTGCTAGATCGGACAGGGTGGAGTTTCAAAACATTCAGTACTTC; CDR3 protein: CSARSDRVEFQNIQYF
J gene: TRBJ2-1; clone size: .; V gene: TRBV7-2; D gene: .; CDR3 DNA: TGTGCCAGCAGCTACGACCCGAGCTCCTACAATGAGCAGTTCTTC; CDR3 protein: CASSYDPSSYNEQFF
J gene: TRBJ2-1; clone size: few; V gene: TRBV7-9; D gene: .; CDR3 DNA: TGTGCCAGCAGCTTAATGGGACATTACAATGAGCAGTTCTTC; CDR3 protein: CASSLMGHYNEQFF
J gene: TRBJ1-2; clone size: .; V gene: TRBV10-3; D gene: .; CDR3 DNA: TGTGCCATCAGTGAGAGGACGGATTCTAACTATGGCTACACCTTC; CDR3 protein: CAISERTDSNYGYTF
J gene: TRBJ1-2; clone size: few; V gene: TRBV2; D gene: TRBD1; CDR3 DNA: TGTGCCAGCAGTGAAGCGCTTCGGAGGACAGGGGGCAACTATGGCTACACCTTC; CDR3 protein: CASSEALRRTGGNYGYTF
J gene: TRBJ1-5; clone size: few; V gene: TRBV12-3/TRBV12-4; D gene: .; CDR3 DNA: TGTGCCAGCAGTGGAAGGGGCAATCAGCCCCAGCATTTT; CDR3 protein: CASSGRGNQPQHF
J gene: TRBJ2-4; clone size: .; V gene: TRBV4-2; D gene: .; CDR3 DNA: TGTGCCAGCAGCCAAGATTTGGGGTCCAAAAACATTCAGTACTTC; CDR3 protein: CASSQDLGSKNIQYF
J gene: TRBJ2-1; clone size: .; V gene: TRBV3-1; D gene: .; CDR3 DNA: TGTGCCAGCAGCCAAGGACGGGGAGCCCAGTTCTTC; CDR3 protein: CASSQGRGAQFF
J gene: TRBJ1-1; clone size: .; V gene: TRBV6-5; D gene: .; CDR3 DNA: TGTGCCAGCAGTTACACCCCAGGCTACACTGAAGCTTTCTTT; CDR3 protein: CASSYTPGYTEAFF
J gene: TRBJ2-7; clone size: .; V gene: TRBV20-1; D gene: .; CDR3 DNA: TGCAGTGCTAGAGATAGATTGCGGGGAGACTCCTACGAGCAGTACTTC; CDR3 protein: CSARDRLRGDSYEQYF
J gene: TRBJ1-6; clone size: .; V gene: TRBV10-3; D gene: .; CDR3 DNA: TGTGCCATCAGTGAGTCAGGAGATTCACCCCTCCACTTT; CDR3 protein: CAISESGDSPLHF
J gene: TRBJ1-4; clone size: .; V gene: TRBV4-1; D gene: .; CDR3 DNA: TGCGCCAGCAGCCAAGTAACAAGGGAAAAACTGTTTTTT; CDR3 protein: CASSQVTREKLFF
J gene: TRBJ2-1; clone size: .; V gene: TRBV12-5; D gene: .; CDR3 DNA: TGTGCTAGTGGTCGTCTAGAGGGTGAGCAGTTCTTC; CDR3 protein: CASGRLEGEQFF
J gene: TRBJ2-3; clone size: many; V gene: TRBV7-7; D gene: .; CDR3 DNA: TGTGCTAGCAGCTCCGGGACCTTCATCACAGATACGCAGTATTTT; CDR3 protein: CASSSGTFITDTQYF
J gene: TRBJ2-6; clone size: .; V gene: TRBV12-3/TRBV12-4; D gene: .; CDR3 DNA: TGTGCCAGCAGTTTAGGTTCGGGTTATGGGGCCAACGTCCTGACTTTC; CDR3 protein: CASSLGSGYGANVLTF
J gene: TRBJ2-7; clone size: .; V gene: TRBV19; D gene: .; CDR3 DNA: TGTACCAGTAGTATAACGCGGGAATCCTACGAGCAGTACTTC; CDR3 protein: CTSSITRESYEQYF